The present entry profiles one T cell receptor beta chain with its context. Its antigen is still unknown. This CDR3 spans 15 amino acids. CDR1 SGHNT and CDR2 YENEEA come from the germline V gene. The ends were cut back, 1 base at V and 8 bases at J, with 15 bases in the middle. These data originate in a study of T cells after yellow fever vaccination. Study at large: The SMART-Seq v4 Ultra Low Input method served to prepare the low-cell-number fractions. Study outcomes and limitations: Re-detected after boosting: most primary clones, almost 97% of CD4 and about 85% of CD8.

5'RACE template switching produced TCR cDNA carrying a universal primer site and UMIs. TCRdb reprocessed the 5' RACE reads via MiXCR and lists one record per CDR3 protein. The table records 550,000 or so distinct CDR3 sequences, roughly a fifth of them present only once. The clonotype originates from a man aged 25-40 years who received the YFV17D yellow fever vaccine. V and J are TRBV11-3 and TRBJ2-1, with a tentative D call TRBD2 (6 bases). This material consisted of PBMCs, taken 15 days after the yellow fever booster vaccination. The CDR3 here is CASSLGSLGRHEQFF. The CDR3 DNA follows: TGTGCCAGCAGCTTAGGTAGTTTAGGGAGGCATGAGCAGTTCTTC.